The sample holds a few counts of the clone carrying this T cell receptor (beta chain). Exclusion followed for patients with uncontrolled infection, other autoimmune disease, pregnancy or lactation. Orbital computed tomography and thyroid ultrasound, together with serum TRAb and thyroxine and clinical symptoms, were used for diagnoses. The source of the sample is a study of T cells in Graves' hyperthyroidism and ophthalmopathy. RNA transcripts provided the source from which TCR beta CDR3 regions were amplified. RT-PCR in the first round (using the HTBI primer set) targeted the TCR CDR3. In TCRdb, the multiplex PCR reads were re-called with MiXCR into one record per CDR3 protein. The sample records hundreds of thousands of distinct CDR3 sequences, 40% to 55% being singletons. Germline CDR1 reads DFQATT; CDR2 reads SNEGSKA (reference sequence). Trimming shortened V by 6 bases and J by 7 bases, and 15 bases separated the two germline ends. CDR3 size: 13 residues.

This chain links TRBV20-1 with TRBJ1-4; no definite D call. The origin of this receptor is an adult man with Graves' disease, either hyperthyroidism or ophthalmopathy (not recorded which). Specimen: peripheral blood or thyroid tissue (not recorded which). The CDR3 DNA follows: TGCAGTGCCCCCACGGGGAACCGTGAAAAACTGTTTTTT. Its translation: CSAPTGNREKLFF.